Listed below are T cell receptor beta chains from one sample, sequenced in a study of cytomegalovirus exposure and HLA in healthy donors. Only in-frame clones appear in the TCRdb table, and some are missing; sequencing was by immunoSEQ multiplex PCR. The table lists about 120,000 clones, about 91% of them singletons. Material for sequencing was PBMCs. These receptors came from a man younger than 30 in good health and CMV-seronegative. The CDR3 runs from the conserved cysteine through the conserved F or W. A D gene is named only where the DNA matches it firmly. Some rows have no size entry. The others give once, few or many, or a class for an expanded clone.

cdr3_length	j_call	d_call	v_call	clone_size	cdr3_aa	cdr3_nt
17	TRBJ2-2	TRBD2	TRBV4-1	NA	CASSFTTSGSRTGELFF	TGCGCCAGCAGCTTCACGACTAGCGGGAGTCGAACCGGGGAGCTGTTTTTT
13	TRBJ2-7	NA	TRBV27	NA	CASSLGQTYEQYF	TGTGCCAGCAGTTTAGGACAGACTTACGAGCAGTACTTC
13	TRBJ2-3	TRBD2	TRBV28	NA	CATRGGGADTQYF	TGTGCCACCCGTGGGGGGGGTGCAGATACGCAGTATTTT
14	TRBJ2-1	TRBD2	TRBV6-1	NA	CASRVAGSYNEQFF	TGTGCCAGCAGGGTAGCGGGATCTTACAATGAGCAGTTCTTC
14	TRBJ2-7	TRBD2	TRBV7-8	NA	CASSSTSGSYEQYF	TGTGCCAGCAGCTCGACTAGCGGCAGCTACGAGCAGTACTTC
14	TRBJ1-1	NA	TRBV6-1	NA	CASSETVWGTEAFF	TGTGCCAGCAGTGAGACAGTTTGGGGAACTGAAGCTTTCTTT
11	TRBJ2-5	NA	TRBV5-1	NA	CASSDPGTQYF	TGCGCCAGCAGCGACCCAGGGACCCAGTACTTC
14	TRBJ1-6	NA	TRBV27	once	CASSPFSYNSPLHF	TGTGCCAGCAGTCCGTTCTCCTATAATTCACCCCTCCACTTT
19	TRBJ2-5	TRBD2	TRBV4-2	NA	CASSQGITVGGNLQETQYF	TGTGCCAGCAGCCAAGGAATAACGGTGGGGGGGAACCTCCAAGAGACCCAGTACTTC
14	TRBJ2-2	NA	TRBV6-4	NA	CASSDGLFTGELFF	TGTGCCAGCAGTGACGGACTTTTCACCGGGGAGCTGTTTTTT
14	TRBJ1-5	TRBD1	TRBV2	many	CASSVQGAAQPQHF	TGTGCCAGCAGTGTACAGGGGGCGGCTCAGCCCCAGCATTTT
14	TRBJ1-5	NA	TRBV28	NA	CASKQGSSNQPQHF	TGTGCCAGCAAACAGGGATCGAGCAATCAGCCCCAGCATTTT
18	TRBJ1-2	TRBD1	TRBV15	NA	CATSRDPAGGLRSYGYTF	TGTGCCACCAGCAGAGATCCGGCAGGGGGCTTACGGTCCTATGGCTACACCTTC
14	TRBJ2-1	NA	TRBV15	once	CATSDDTRRDEQFF	TGTGCCACCAGCGACGATACTCGGAGGGATGAGCAGTTCTTC
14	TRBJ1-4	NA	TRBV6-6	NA	CASSYSQGKEKLFF	TGTGCCAGCAGTTACTCCCAGGGTAAAGAAAAACTGTTTTTT
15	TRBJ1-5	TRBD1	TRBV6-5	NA	CASRRDRGSNQPQHF	TGTGCCAGCAGGCGGGACAGGGGAAGCAATCAGCCCCAGCATTTT
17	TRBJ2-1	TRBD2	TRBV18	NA	CASSPLGTSGAYNEQFF	TGTGCCAGCTCACCACTCGGGACTAGCGGGGCCTACAATGAGCAGTTCTTC
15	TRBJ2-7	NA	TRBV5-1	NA	CASSLYTYLPYEQYF	TGCGCCAGCAGCTTGTATACTTATTTACCCTACGAGCAGTACTTC
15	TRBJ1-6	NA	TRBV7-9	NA	CASSFFEGTNSPLHF	TGTGCCAGCAGCTTTTTTGAAGGGACAAATTCACCCCTCCACTTT
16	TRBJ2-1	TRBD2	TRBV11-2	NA	CASSLELASGYNEQFF	TGTGCCAGCAGCTTAGAATTAGCTAGCGGCTACAATGAGCAGTTCTTC
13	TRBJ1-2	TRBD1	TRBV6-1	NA	CASRGTANYGYTF	TGTGCCAGCAGGGGGACAGCTAACTATGGCTACACCTTC
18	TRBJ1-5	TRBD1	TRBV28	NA	CASSLHPLQGWGNQPQHF	TGTGCCAGCAGTTTACATCCCTTACAGGGGTGGGGCAATCAGCCCCAGCATTTT
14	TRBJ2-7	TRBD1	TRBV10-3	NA	CAITRTGGEDEQYF	TGTGCCATCACCCGGACAGGGGGCGAGGACGAGCAGTACTTC
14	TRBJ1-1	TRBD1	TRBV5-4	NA	CASSFNRGDTEAFF	TGTGCCAGCAGCTTTAACAGGGGGGACACTGAAGCTTTCTTT
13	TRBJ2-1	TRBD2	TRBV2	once	CASSAGGTREQFF	TGTGCCAGCAGTGCCGGGGGGACTCGGGAGCAGTTCTTC
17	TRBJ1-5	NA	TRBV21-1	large	CASSKVLGDRGGQPQHF	TGTGCCAGCAGCAAAGTATTAGGGGACAGGGGAGGTCAGCCCCAGCATTTT
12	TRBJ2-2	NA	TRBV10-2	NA	CASSPTRGELFF	TGCGCCAGCAGCCCAACTCGCGGGGAGCTGTTTTTT
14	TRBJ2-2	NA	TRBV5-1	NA	CASSLGQVAGELFF	TGCGCCAGCAGCTTGGGACAGGTAGCCGGGGAGCTGTTTTTT
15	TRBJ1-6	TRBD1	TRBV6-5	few	CASSSDRAPNSPLHF	TGTGCCAGCAGTTCGGACAGGGCGCCCAATTCACCCCTCCACTTT
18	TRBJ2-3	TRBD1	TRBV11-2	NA	CASSLPPRDRAISDTQYF	TGTGCCAGCAGCTTACCCCCCCGGGACAGGGCCATATCAGATACGCAGTATTTT
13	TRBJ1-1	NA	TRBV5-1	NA	CASRAGENTEAFF	TGCGCCAGCAGGGCGGGTGAGAACACTGAAGCTTTCTTT
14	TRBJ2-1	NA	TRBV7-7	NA	CASSSAGRGNEQFF	TGTGCCAGCAGCTCGGCCGGACGAGGGAATGAGCAGTTCTTC
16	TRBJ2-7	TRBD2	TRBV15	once	CATSRDLSGSGYEQYF	TGTGCCACCAGCAGGGACCTTAGCGGGAGTGGTTACGAGCAGTACTTC
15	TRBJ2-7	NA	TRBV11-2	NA	CASSPGLPGVYEQYF	TGTGCCAGCAGCCCCGGCCTACCGGGAGTCTACGAGCAGTACTTC
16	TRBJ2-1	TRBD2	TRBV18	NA	CASSPSTSGSYNEQFF	TGTGCCAGCTCACCTTCGACTAGCGGCTCCTACAATGAGCAGTTCTTC
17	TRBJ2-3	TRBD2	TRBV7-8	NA	CASSPVHLAGYTDTQYF	TGTGCCAGCAGCCCGGTTCACTTAGCGGGGTACACAGATACGCAGTATTTT
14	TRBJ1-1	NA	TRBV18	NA	CASSSGTGGTEAFF	TGTGCCAGCTCTTCCGGGACCGGAGGGACTGAAGCTTTCTTT
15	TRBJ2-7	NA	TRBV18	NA	CASSPGQGLSYEQYF	TGTGCCAGCTCCCCCGGCCAGGGGCTCTCCTACGAGCAGTACTTC
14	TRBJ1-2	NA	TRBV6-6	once	CATSSALIGEGYTF	TGTGCCACCTCGAGTGCCCTGATTGGGGAGGGCTACACCTTC
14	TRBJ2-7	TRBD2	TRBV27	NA	CASSFGGRSYEQYF	TGTGCCAGCAGTTTTGGCGGGAGATCCTACGAGCAGTACTTC
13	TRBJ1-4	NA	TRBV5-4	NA	CASSFGREEKLFF	TGTGCCAGCAGCTTCGGGCGGGAAGAAAAACTGTTTTTT
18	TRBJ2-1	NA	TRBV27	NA	CASSYSQGGVNLYNEQFF	TGTGCCAGCAGTTATTCTCAAGGGGGGGTAAACCTATACAATGAGCAGTTCTTC
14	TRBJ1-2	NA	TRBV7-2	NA	CASSFIRTANGYTF	TGTGCCAGCAGCTTCATACGGACAGCCAATGGCTACACCTTC
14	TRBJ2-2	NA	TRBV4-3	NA	CASSQDDSTGELFF	TGCGCCAGCAGCCAAGACGACAGCACCGGGGAGCTGTTTTTT
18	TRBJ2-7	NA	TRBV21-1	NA	CASRKRGRGTTRRYEQYF	TGTGCCAGCAGGAAAAGGGGCAGAGGAACAACCCGACGCTACGAGCAGTACTTC
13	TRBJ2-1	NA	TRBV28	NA	CASTADGDNEQFF	TGTGCCAGCACCGCAGACGGAGACAATGAGCAGTTCTTC
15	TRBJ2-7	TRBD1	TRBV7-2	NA	CASSVGTGSSYEQYF	TGTGCCAGCAGCGTCGGGACAGGCAGCTCCTACGAGCAGTACTTC
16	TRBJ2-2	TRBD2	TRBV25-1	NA	CASAPAGTSGTGELFF	TGTGCCAGCGCACCGGCCGGGACTAGCGGGACCGGGGAGCTGTTTTTT
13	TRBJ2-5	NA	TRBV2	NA	CASSDGYQETQYF	TGTGCCAGCAGTGACGGGTACCAAGAGACCCAGTACTTC
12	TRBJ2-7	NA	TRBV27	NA	CASSPQGYEQYF	TGTGCCAGCAGTCCACAGGGATACGAGCAGTACTTC
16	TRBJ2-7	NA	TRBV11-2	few	CASKEPGQSTSYEQYF	TGTGCCAGCAAGGAACCGGGACAATCTACCTCTTACGAGCAGTACTTC
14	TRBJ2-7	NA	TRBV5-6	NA	CASSLGRNLYEQYF	TGTGCCAGCAGCTTGGGGCGGAATCTCTACGAGCAGTACTTC
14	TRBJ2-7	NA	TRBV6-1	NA	CASQQGTTIYEQYF	TGTGCCAGTCAACAGGGAACAACAATCTACGAGCAGTACTTC
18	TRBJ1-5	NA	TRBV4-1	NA	CASSQEPMQTYSNQPQHF	TGCGCCAGCAGCCAAGAACCGATGCAGACTTATAGCAATCAGCCCCAGCATTTT
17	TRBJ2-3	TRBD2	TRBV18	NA	CASSPIRGERPTDTQYF	TGTGCCAGCTCACCTATTCGGGGGGAACGCCCCACAGATACGCAGTATTTT